These T cell receptor beta chains were read from a single sample in a study of blood T cell repertoires in COVID-19. The assay was immunoSEQ multiplex PCR, and TCRdb's table has in-frame clones only and misses some. The table lists about 97,000 clones, 85% of them singletons. The sample comprised peripheral blood. The receptors shown here come from a woman aged 70-85 years with active or convalescent COVID-19. Each CDR3 is given with its conserved first and last residue. A D gene is named only where the DNA matches it firmly. Clone size, where shown, is once, few, many, or a class for clones that have expanded.

V	D	length	size	J	CDR3	DNA
TRBV4-3	-	17	-	TRBJ2-7	CASSRAILHNKSREQYF	TGCGCCAGCAGCCGGGCAATTCTCCATAACAAAAGTCGGGAGCAGTACTTC
TRBV19	TRBD1	13	-	TRBJ2-5	CASSMRTGRTQYF	TGTGCCAGTAGTATGAGGACAGGGAGGACCCAGTACTTC
TRBV7-9	-	12	-	TRBJ2-7	CASSSSSYEQYF	TGTGCCAGCAGCTCCAGCTCCTACGAGCAGTACTTC
TRBV19	TRBD2	15	few	TRBJ2-7	CASRSTSGSSYEQYF	TGTGCCAGTAGGTCTACTAGCGGCAGCTCCTACGAGCAGTACTTC
TRBV7-9	-	16	-	TRBJ2-3	CASSPKRRTSTDTQYF	TGTGCCAGCAGCCCAAAGCGCCGAACTAGCACAGATACGCAGTATTTT
TRBV5-1	-	13	-	TRBJ2-5	CASSRQNQETQYF	TGCGCCAGCAGCCGACAGAATCAAGAGACCCAGTACTTC
TRBV19	TRBD2	16	-	TRBJ2-1	CASSNVGTSGLNEQFF	TGTGCCAGTAGTAATGTGGGGACTAGCGGGCTCAATGAGCAGTTCTTC
TRBV4-2	TRBD2	15	-	TRBJ2-1	CASSQVSSGYNEQFF	TGTGCCAGCAGCCAAGTGTCTAGCGGCTACAATGAGCAGTTCTTC
TRBV5-6	TRBD1	17	-	TRBJ1-1	CASSPSNRGPLNTEAFF	TGTGCCAGCAGCCCCTCAAACAGGGGGCCGTTGAACACTGAAGCTTTCTTT
TRBV9	TRBD1	15	-	TRBJ2-3	CASSGGQTSTDTQYF	TGTGCCAGCAGCGGGGGACAGACAAGCACAGATACGCAGTATTTT
TRBV4-1	TRBD2	17	-	TRBJ2-7	CASSQDPSGSLVSEQYF	TGCGCCAGCAGCCAAGATCCCAGCGGGAGCTTGGTCTCCGAGCAGTACTTC
TRBV7-2	TRBD2	14	-	TRBJ2-3	CASSLLAATDTQYF	TGTGCCAGCAGCTTGCTAGCGGCCACAGATACGCAGTATTTT
TRBV3-1/TRBV3-2	-	14	-	TRBJ1-1	CASSPREGRNEAFF	TGTGCCAGCAGCCCCCGGGAAGGGAGGAATGAAGCTTTCTTT
TRBV2	TRBD1	13	-	TRBJ1-4	CASFGQGEEKLFF	TGTGCCAGCTTCGGACAGGGGGAAGAAAAACTGTTTTTT
TRBV25-1	TRBD1	15	-	TRBJ2-1	CASSDPRQGFSEQFF	TGTGCCAGCAGTGATCCGAGACAGGGGTTTAGTGAGCAGTTCTTC
TRBV4-3	-	16	-	TRBJ1-4	CASSQDGRSTNEKLFF	TGCGCCAGCAGCCAAGATGGCAGATCAACTAATGAAAAACTGTTTTTT
TRBV7-2	TRBD1	15	-	TRBJ2-7	CASSFGQGGTYEQYF	TGTGCCAGCAGCTTTGGACAGGGGGGTACCTACGAGCAGTACTTC
TRBV24-1	TRBD1	16	few	TRBJ1-4	CATSDGRTGFDEKLFF	TGTGCCACCAGTGATGGAAGGACAGGGTTTGATGAAAAACTGTTTTTT
TRBV18	-	13	-	TRBJ1-1	CASSRGQNTEAFF	TGTGCCAGCTCCCGAGGACAGAACACTGAAGCTTTCTTT
TRBV19	-	16	-	TRBJ2-7	CASSPFATGLSYEQYF	TGTGCCAGTAGTCCATTCGCGACAGGCCTCTCCTACGAGCAGTACTTC
TRBV5-1	TRBD2	15	-	TRBJ2-7	CASSLNAGEAYEQYF	TGCGCCAGCAGCTTGAATGCGGGGGAAGCCTACGAGCAGTACTTC
TRBV18	TRBD2	18	-	TRBJ2-1	CASSPRPLSSGSHNEQFF	TGTGCCAGCTCACCCCGCCCCCTCTCTAGCGGGAGTCACAATGAGCAGTTCTTC
TRBV3-1/TRBV3-2	-	12	few	TRBJ2-7	CASSRGSYEQYF	TGTGCCAGCAGTCGGGGTTCCTACGAGCAGTACTTC
TRBV7-2	-	14	-	TRBJ1-1	CASRGVGGGTEAFF	TGTGCCAGCAGAGGAGTGGGGGGAGGGACTGAAGCTTTCTTT
TRBV5-4	-	14	-	TRBJ1-2	CASSLAQGSYGYTF	TGTGCCAGCAGCTTAGCACAGGGATCCTATGGCTACACCTTC
TRBV10-3	TRBD1	17	-	TRBJ2-3	CAIERSNRQGSTDTQYF	TGTGCCATCGAGAGGAGCAACCGACAGGGGAGCACAGATACGCAGTATTTT
TRBV2	-	12	-	TRBJ2-7	CAGRGFGDEQYF	TGTGCCGGAAGGGGATTCGGCGACGAGCAGTACTTC
TRBV3-1/TRBV3-2	TRBD1	15	-	TRBJ1-2	CASSFGQAYNYGYTF	TGTGCCAGCAGCTTCGGACAGGCCTATAACTATGGCTACACCTTC
TRBV28	TRBD1	15	once	TRBJ2-7	CASSLGQGDLYEQYF	TGTGCCAGCAGCCTCGGACAGGGGGATTTATACGAGCAGTACTTC
TRBV3-1/TRBV3-2	TRBD1	14	-	TRBJ2-1	CASSPGQGAIEQFF	TGTGCCAGCAGCCCGGGACAGGGGGCAATTGAGCAGTTCTTC
TRBV5-1	-	13	-	TRBJ2-7	CASSFGTFDEQYF	TGCGCCAGCAGCTTCGGGACATTCGACGAGCAGTACTTC
TRBV7-8	TRBD1	15	-	TRBJ1-6	CASSLSQGAGVPLHF	TGTGCCAGCAGCTTAAGTCAGGGGGCGGGTGTCCCCCTCCACTTT
TRBV5-1	-	15	-	TRBJ1-1	CASSSQTGPNSEAFF	TGCGCCAGCAGCTCGCAGACAGGTCCTAACTCGGAAGCTTTCTTT
TRBV5-4	TRBD1	14	-	TRBJ2-7	CASSGGQRAYEQYF	TGTGCCAGCAGCGGGGGACAGAGGGCCTACGAGCAGTACTTC
TRBV5-4	TRBD1	15	-	TRBJ2-5	CASSPGTGGPETQYF	TGTGCCAGCAGCCCCGGGACAGGGGGTCCGGAGACCCAGTACTTC
TRBV15	-	15	-	TRBJ2-3	CATSNATDVTDTQYF	TGTGCCACCAGCAATGCGACAGACGTGACAGATACGCAGTATTTT
TRBV29-1	TRBD1	13	-	TRBJ1-1	CSVTGGLNTEAFF	TGCAGCGTGACAGGGGGTTTGAACACTGAAGCTTTCTTT
TRBV6-5	TRBD1	15	-	TRBJ1-3	CASSYSGQGGNTIYF	TGTGCCAGCAGTTACTCAGGACAGGGTGGAAACACCATATATTTT
TRBV28	TRBD1	13	-	TRBJ1-6	CASTGTVNSPLHF	TGTGCCAGCACCGGGACAGTCAATTCACCCCTCCACTTT
TRBV7-9	TRBD2	16	-	TRBJ2-7	CASSLWLAGSSYEQYF	TGTGCCAGCAGCTTATGGCTAGCGGGGTCCTCCTACGAGCAGTACTTC
TRBV12-2	-	17	-	TRBJ2-7	CASRLGVLGTGSREQYF	TGTGCAAGTCGCTTAGGGGTATTGGGGACAGGGAGTCGTGAGCAGTACTTC
TRBV18	TRBD1	16	few	TRBJ1-4	CASSPVRDRAAEKLFF	TGTGCCAGCTCACCGGTCCGGGACAGAGCAGCAGAAAAACTGTTTTTT
TRBV7-8	-	14	once	TRBJ2-7	CASSPLVTSYEQYF	TGCGCCAGCAGCCCCTTAGTGACTTCCTACGAGCAGTACTTC
TRBV11-3	-	13	-	TRBJ1-6	CASSLTSNSPLHF	TGTGCCAGCAGCTTAACGAGTAATTCACCCCTCCACTTT
TRBV7-2	TRBD1	15	-	TRBJ2-3	CASSFRQGPTDTQYF	TGTGCCAGCAGCTTTAGACAGGGACCGACAGATACGCAGTATTTT
TRBV3-1/TRBV3-2	TRBD2	15	-	TRBJ2-5	CASSQALAGRETQYF	TGTGCCAGCAGCCAAGCACTAGCGGGAAGAGAGACCCAGTACTTC
TRBV5-1	TRBD2	16	-	TRBJ2-5	CASSPGLAGGGETQYF	TGCGCCAGCAGCCCGGGACTAGCGGGAGGCGGGGAGACCCAGTACTTC
TRBV15	TRBD1	17	-	TRBJ2-7	CATSRNAPWTGSYEQYF	TGTGCCACCAGCAGGAACGCTCCCTGGACAGGGTCCTACGAGCAGTACTTC
TRBV9	-	13	-	TRBJ2-1	CASSERVANEQFF	TGTGCCAGCAGCGAGAGGGTGGCGAATGAGCAGTTCTTC
TRBV13	-	14	-	TRBJ2-1	CASSLRKGQYEQFF	TGTGCCAGCAGCTTGAGAAAGGGGCAATATGAGCAGTTCTTC
TRBV5-1	TRBD2	17	-	TRBJ2-1	CASSFSSGRDSYNEQFF	TGCGCCAGCAGCTTTTCTAGCGGGAGAGACTCCTACAATGAGCAGTTCTTC